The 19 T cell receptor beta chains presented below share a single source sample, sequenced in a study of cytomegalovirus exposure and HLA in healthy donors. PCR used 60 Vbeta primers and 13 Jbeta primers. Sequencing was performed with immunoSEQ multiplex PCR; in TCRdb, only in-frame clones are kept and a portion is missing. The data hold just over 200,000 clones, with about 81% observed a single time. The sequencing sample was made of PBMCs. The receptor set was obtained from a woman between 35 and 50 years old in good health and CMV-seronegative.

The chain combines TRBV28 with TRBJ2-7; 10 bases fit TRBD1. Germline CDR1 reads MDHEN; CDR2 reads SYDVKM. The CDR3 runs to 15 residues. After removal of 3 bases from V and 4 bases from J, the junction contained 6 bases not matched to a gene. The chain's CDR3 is CASSFETGGKYEQYF. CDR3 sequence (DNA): TGTGCCAGCAGTTTCGAGACAGGGGGCAAGTACGAGCAGTACTTC.

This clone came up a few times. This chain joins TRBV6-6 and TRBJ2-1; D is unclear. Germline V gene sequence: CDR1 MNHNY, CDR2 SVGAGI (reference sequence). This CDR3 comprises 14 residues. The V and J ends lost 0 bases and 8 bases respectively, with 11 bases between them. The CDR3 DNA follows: TGTGCCAGCAGTTACTCGGGTGCCAGCGATGAGCAGTTCTTC. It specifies CASSYSGASDEQFF.

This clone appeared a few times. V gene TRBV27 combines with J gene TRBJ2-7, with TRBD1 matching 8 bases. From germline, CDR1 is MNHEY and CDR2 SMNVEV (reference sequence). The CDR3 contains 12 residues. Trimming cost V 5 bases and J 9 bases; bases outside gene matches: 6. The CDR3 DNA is TGTGCCAGCAGTCCGACAGGGGTGGTGCAGTACTTC. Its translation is CASSPTGVVQYF.

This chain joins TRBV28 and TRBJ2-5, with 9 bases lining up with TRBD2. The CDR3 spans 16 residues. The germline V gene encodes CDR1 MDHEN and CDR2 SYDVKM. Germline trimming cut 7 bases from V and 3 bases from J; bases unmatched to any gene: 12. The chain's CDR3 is CASTPEWASGEETQYF. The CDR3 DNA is TGTGCCAGCACTCCTGAGTGGGCTAGCGGGGAAGAGACCCAGTACTTC. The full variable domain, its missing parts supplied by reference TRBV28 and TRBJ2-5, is DVKVTQSSRYLVKRTGEKVFLECVQDMDHENMFWYRQDPGLGLRLIYFSYDVKMKEKGDIPEGYSVSREKKERFSLILESASTNQTSMYLCASTPEWASGEETQYFGPGTRLLVL.

The CDR3 DNA follows: TGTGCCAGCTCTATGGACAGACAAGAGACCCAGTACTTC. Its protein is CASSMDRQETQYF. The chain employs TRBV6-1 and TRBJ2-5; weak D call: TRBD1 (6 bases). This CDR3 comprises 13 residues. Per the germline V gene, CDR1 is MNHNS and CDR2 is SASEGT. Trimming took 8 bases from V and 2 from J, leaving 12 bases between them.

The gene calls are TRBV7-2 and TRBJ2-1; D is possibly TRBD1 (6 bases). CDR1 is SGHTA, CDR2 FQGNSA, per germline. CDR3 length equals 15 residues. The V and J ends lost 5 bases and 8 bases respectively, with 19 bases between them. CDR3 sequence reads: CASSPIDRIGYEQFF. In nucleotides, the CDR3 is TGTGCCAGCAGCCCCATCGACAGGATAGGCTATGAGCAGTTCTTC.

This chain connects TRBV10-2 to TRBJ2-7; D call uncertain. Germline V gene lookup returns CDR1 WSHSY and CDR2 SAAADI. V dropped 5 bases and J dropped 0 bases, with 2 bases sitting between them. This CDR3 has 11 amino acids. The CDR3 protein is CASSLSYEQYF. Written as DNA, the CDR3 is TGCGCCAGCAGTCTCTCCTACGAGCAGTACTTC.

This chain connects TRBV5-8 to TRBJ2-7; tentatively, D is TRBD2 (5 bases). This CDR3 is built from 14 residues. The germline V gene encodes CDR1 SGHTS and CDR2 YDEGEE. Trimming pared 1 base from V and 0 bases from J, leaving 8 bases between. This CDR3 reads CASSLIAGSYEQYF. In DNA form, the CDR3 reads TGTGCCAGCAGCTTGATCGCGGGCTCCTACGAGCAGTACTTC.

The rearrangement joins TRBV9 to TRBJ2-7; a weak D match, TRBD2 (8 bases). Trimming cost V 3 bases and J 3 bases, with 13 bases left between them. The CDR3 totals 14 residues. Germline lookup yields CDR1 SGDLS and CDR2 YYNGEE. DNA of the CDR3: TGTGCCAGCAGCGAGGGGGCGGGAGGCTACGAGCAGTACTTC. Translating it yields CASSEGAGGYEQYF.

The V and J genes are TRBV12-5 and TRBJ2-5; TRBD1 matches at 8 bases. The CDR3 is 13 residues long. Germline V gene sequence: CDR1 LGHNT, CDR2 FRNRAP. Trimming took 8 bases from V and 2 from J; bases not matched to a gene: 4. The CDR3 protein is CASQGAGQETQYF. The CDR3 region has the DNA TGTGCTAGTCAGGGGGCAGGTCAAGAGACCCAGTACTTC.

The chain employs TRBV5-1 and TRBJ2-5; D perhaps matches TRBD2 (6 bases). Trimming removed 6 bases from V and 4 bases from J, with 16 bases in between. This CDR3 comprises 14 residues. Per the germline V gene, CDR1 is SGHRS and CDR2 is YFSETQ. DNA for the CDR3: TGCGCCAGCACGGGCGGGGATATGAGAGAGACCCAGTACTTC. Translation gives CASTGGDMRETQYF.

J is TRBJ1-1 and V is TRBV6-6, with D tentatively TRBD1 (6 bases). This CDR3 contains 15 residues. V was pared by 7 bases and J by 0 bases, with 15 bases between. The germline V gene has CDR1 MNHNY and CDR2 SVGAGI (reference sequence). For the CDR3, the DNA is TGTGCCAGCACCGATGGGGGGGCTATGAACACTGAAGCTTTCTTT. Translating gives CASTDGGAMNTEAFF.

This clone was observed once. The CDR3 protein is CASSYGSLTEAFF. The CDR3 DNA reads TGTGCCAGTAGTTACGGGTCCTTGACTGAAGCTTTCTTT. The chain is built from TRBV19 and TRBJ1-1; D gene ambiguous. Trimming took 5 bases from V and 5 from J, leaving 12 bases between them. The V gene's germline CDR1 is LNHDA and CDR2 SQIVND (reference sequence). The CDR3 sequence is 13 residues long.

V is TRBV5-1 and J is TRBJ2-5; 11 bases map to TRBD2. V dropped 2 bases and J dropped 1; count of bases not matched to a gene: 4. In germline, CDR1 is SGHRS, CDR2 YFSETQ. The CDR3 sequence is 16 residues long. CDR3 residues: CASSLGGLAGQETQYF. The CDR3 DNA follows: TGCGCCAGCAGCTTAGGCGGACTAGCGGGCCAAGAGACCCAGTACTTC. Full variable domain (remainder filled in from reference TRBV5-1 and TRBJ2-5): KAGVTQTPRYLIKTRGQQVTLSCSPISGHRSVSWYQQTPGQGLQFLFEYFSETQRNKGNFPGRFSGRQFSNSRSEMNVSTLELGDSALYLCASSLGGLAGQETQYFGPGTRLLVL.

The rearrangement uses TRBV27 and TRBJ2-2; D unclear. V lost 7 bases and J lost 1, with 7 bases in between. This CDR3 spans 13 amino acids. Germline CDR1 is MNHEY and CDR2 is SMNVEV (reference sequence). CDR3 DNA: TGTGCCAGCACCCTACGGAACACCGGGGAGCTGTTTTTT. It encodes CASTLRNTGELFF.

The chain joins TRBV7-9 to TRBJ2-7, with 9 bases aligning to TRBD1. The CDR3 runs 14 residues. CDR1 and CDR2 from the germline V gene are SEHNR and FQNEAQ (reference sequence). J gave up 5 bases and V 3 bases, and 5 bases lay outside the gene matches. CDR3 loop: CASSFHGQGNEQYF. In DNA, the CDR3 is TGTGCCAGCAGCTTCCACGGACAGGGGAACGAGCAGTACTTC.

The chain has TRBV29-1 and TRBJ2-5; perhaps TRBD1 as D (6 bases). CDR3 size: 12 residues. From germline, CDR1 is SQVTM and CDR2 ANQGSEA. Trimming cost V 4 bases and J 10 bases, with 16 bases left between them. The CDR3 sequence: CSVGRVEGDQYF. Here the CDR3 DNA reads TGCAGCGTTGGAAGGGTAGAGGGGGACCAGTACTTC.

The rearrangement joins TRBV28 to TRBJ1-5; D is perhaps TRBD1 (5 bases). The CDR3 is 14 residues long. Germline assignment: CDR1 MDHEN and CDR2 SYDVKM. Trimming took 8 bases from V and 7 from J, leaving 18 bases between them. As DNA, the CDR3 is TGTGCCAGCCGTTCCCGGCAGGGAGGACAGCCCCAGCATTTT. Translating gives CASRSRQGGQPQHF.

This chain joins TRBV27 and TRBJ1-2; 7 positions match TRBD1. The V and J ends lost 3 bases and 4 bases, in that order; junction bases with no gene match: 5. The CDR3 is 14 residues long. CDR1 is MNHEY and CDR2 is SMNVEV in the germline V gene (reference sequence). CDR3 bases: TGTGCCAGCAGTTTTAGGCCAGGGGGCTATGGCTACACCTTC. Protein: CASSFRPGGYGYTF.